This is a list of T cell receptor beta chains from one sample in a study of T cell repertoires in cytomegalovirus infection. These TCRs are of unknown antigen specificity. Via MiXCR, TCRdb re-called the reads, giving one row per CDR3 protein. There are about 920,000 distinct CDR3 sequences in the sample; 30% to 40% occur only once, and 13% lies in the top ten. This specimen was cultured CD8+ T cells from PBMCs, taken from culture after CMV antigen stimulation. Receptors were obtained from a human donor in good health (CMV status not recorded). Some clones in this sample may be carry-over from other donors' samples. CDR3s include the opening cysteine and the closing phenylalanine or tryptophan.

v_call: TRBV12-3/TRBV12-4; j_call: TRBJ1-2; cdr3_aa: CASSLGRGRGSDYGYTF
v_call: TRBV27; j_call: TRBJ1-1; cdr3_aa: CASSLRLGLNTEAFF
v_call: TRBV7-2; j_call: TRBJ2-3; cdr3_aa: CASSQVAGWEDTRYF
v_call: TRBV12-3/TRBV12-4; j_call: TRBJ1-2; cdr3_aa: CASSNLRDLRGYTF
v_call: TRBV10-3; j_call: TRBJ2-3; cdr3_aa: CAIKSTVPSTDTQYF
v_call: TRBV10-3; j_call: TRBJ1-2; cdr3_aa: CAISDSGIGSYGYTF
v_call: TRBV7-4; j_call: TRBJ2-7; cdr3_aa: CASSFRERGVSYEQYF
v_call: TRBV5-1; j_call: TRBJ2-5; cdr3_aa: CASSLKGPQAQETQYF
v_call: TRBV6-6; j_call: TRBJ2-3; cdr3_aa: CASSYSTGRGGTDTQYF
v_call: TRBV7-8; j_call: TRBJ2-2; cdr3_aa: CASSLAWSTGELFF
v_call: TRBV5-1; j_call: TRBJ1-4; cdr3_aa: CVSSSVGLSTDGPFF
v_call: TRBV9; j_call: TRBJ2-1; cdr3_aa: CASSATSRSSYNEQFF
v_call: TRBV12-3/TRBV12-4; j_call: TRBJ1-1; cdr3_aa: CASSWAGENTEAFF
v_call: TRBV7-9; j_call: TRBJ2-2; cdr3_aa: CASSLVQEWTGELFF
v_call: TRBV7-8; j_call: TRBJ1-2; cdr3_aa: CASSLNKRTVENGYTF
v_call: TRBV29-1; j_call: TRBJ2-2; cdr3_aa: CSGDRGNTGELFF
v_call: TRBV7-2; j_call: TRBJ1-1; cdr3_aa: CASSSLLTEAFF
v_call: TRBV12-3/TRBV12-4; j_call: TRBJ2-2; cdr3_aa: CASRTRDSFDTGELFF
v_call: TRBV27; j_call: TRBJ1-5; cdr3_aa: CASSPSHGDRDQPQHF
v_call: TRBV12-3/TRBV12-4; j_call: TRBJ2-1; cdr3_aa: CASSQLAGASYNEQFF
v_call: TRBV13; j_call: TRBJ1-1; cdr3_aa: CASRRGVTEAFF
v_call: TRBV11-2; j_call: TRBJ1-1; cdr3_aa: CASSSPGTRLDEAFF
v_call: TRBV6-6; j_call: TRBJ1-1; cdr3_aa: CALQNYFEAFF
v_call: TRBV7-8; j_call: TRBJ1-6; cdr3_aa: CASSLVSSWTVLSNSPLHF
v_call: TRBV7-9; j_call: TRBJ2-7; cdr3_aa: CASSSGEDSSYEQYF
v_call: TRBV6-5; j_call: TRBJ2-7; cdr3_aa: CASSLNLGFSYEQYF
v_call: TRBV15; j_call: TRBJ2-1; cdr3_aa: CATSIGTSGFNEQFF
v_call: TRBV9; j_call: TRBJ2-1; cdr3_aa: CASSVQMNNEQFF
v_call: TRBV7-2; j_call: TRBJ2-3; cdr3_aa: CASSPQRGLTDTQYF
v_call: TRBV5-1; j_call: TRBJ1-4; cdr3_aa: CASTDRRGEKLFF
v_call: TRBV19; j_call: TRBJ1-1; cdr3_aa: CASSIFRGTEAFF
v_call: TRBV7-6; j_call: TRBJ1-5; cdr3_aa: CASSRGVEGQPQHF
v_call: TRBV6-6; j_call: TRBJ1-1; cdr3_aa: CASSVGTGDSEAFF
v_call: TRBV7-8; j_call: TRBJ2-5; cdr3_aa: CASSLVGQGRTQYF
v_call: TRBV18; j_call: TRBJ1-1; cdr3_aa: CASSPPYTGAPWDTEAFF
v_call: TRBV7-9; j_call: TRBJ2-3; cdr3_aa: CASSLTPLPDTDTQYF
v_call: TRBV7-9; j_call: TRBJ2-3; cdr3_aa: CASSFRTSGTSSTDTQYF
v_call: TRBV9; j_call: TRBJ1-2; cdr3_aa: CASSRDRGQYGYTF
v_call: TRBV27; j_call: TRBJ2-1; cdr3_aa: CASSSGLAGGQFF
v_call: TRBV7-3; j_call: TRBJ2-2; cdr3_aa: CASSLYTAGELFF
v_call: TRBV9; j_call: TRBJ1-2; cdr3_aa: CASSNGRGKENYGYTF
v_call: TRBV11-2; j_call: TRBJ1-5; cdr3_aa: CASSLDITGNQPQHF
v_call: TRBV12-3/TRBV12-4; j_call: TRBJ2-7; cdr3_aa: CASSLGDRDHEQYF
v_call: TRBV19; j_call: TRBJ2-3; cdr3_aa: CASSIGEQTDTQYF
v_call: TRBV7-3; j_call: TRBJ2-3; cdr3_aa: CASSLTGDADTQYF
v_call: TRBV29-1; j_call: TRBJ1-2; cdr3_aa: CSVERTGGVELYGYTF
v_call: TRBV6-6; j_call: TRBJ1-3; cdr3_aa: CASSYGQGFSGNTIYF
v_call: TRBV12-3/TRBV12-4; j_call: TRBJ2-3; cdr3_aa: CASSFILADDSITDTQYF
v_call: TRBV7-9; j_call: TRBJ2-1; cdr3_aa: CASSSFQGAGYNEQFF
v_call: TRBV12-3/TRBV12-4; j_call: TRBJ1-1; cdr3_aa: CASSLSPGATEAFF
v_call: TRBV12-3/TRBV12-4; j_call: TRBJ2-2; cdr3_aa: CASSRPPGQGPHLTTGELFF
v_call: TRBV10-2; j_call: TRBJ2-5; cdr3_aa: CASSEARGETQYF
v_call: TRBV4-3; j_call: TRBJ1-1; cdr3_aa: CASSQVGEDTEAFF
v_call: TRBV24-1; j_call: TRBJ2-3; cdr3_aa: CATSDRDNLLTDTQYF